This T cell receptor beta chain emerged from a study of blood T cell repertoires in COVID-19. Turning to the study itself: PBMCs, B-cell-depleted T cells, or T cells were the source of the cDNA or gDNA that made up the material.

In the authors' workflow: Reference gene primer amplification yielded estimated nucleated cell counts. Only in-frame clones appear in the TCRdb table, and some are missing; sequencing was by immunoSEQ multiplex PCR. That table is the source of V, J and clone size, and D and trimming were worked out from the DNA. The sample has approximately 280,000 clones, 85% seen once. The cohort comprised adults aged 18 to 89 years residing in 24 US areas. Symptom resolution, clearance, or two negative PCRs marked donors in Cohort 3 as recovered. Trimming took 1 base from V and 2 from J; bases not matched to a gene: 0. CDR1 SGHRS and CDR2 YFSETQ come from the germline V gene. This CDR3 has 14 amino acids.

Sequenced material: PBMCs or T cells enriched from blood (not recorded which). The sequence was collected from a woman in her forties or fifties who had recovered from COVID-19. The rearrangement joins TRBV5-1 to TRBJ1-3; 7 bases align to TRBD1. The CDR3 region is CASSLTGAGNTIYF. Here the CDR3 DNA reads TGCGCCAGCAGCTTGACAGGGGCTGGAAACACCATATATTTT.